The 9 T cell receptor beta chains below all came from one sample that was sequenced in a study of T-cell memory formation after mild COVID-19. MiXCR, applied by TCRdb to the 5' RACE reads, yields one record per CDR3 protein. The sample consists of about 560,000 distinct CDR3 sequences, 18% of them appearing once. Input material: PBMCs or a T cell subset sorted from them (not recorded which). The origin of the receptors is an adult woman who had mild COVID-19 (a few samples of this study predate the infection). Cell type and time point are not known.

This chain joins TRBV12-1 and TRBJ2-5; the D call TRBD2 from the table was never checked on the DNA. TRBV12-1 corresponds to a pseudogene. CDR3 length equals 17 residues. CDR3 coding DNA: TGTGCCAGCAGCATGAATCAGCGGGAAGCCTCCCAAGAGACCCAGTACTTC. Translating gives CASSMNQREASQETQYF.

The CDR3 nucleotides read TGTGCCAGCAGCCCCGTGGAGCGGAGCGGGTACAACAATGAGCAGTTCTTC. Protein: CASSPVERSGYNNEQFF. This chain links TRBV13 with TRBJ2-1; possibly TRBD2 for D (6 bases). V was cut by 5 bases and J by 5 bases, with 22 bases left in between. CDR1 is PRHDT, CDR2 FYEKMQ, per germline (reference sequence). This CDR3 is 17 amino acids long. Supplemented by reference TRBV13 and TRBJ2-1, the full variable domain reads AAGVIQSPRHLIKEKRETATLKCYPIPRHDTVYWYQQGPGQDPQFLISFYEKMQSDKGSIPDRFSAQQFSDYHSELNMSSLELGDSALYFCASSPVERSGYNNEQFFGPGTRLTVL.

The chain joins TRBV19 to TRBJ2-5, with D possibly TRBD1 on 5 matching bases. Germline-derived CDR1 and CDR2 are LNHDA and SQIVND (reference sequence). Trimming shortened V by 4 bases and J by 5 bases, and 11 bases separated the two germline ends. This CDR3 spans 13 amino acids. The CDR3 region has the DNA TGTGCCAGTAGTACCAGGGTTGGGGAGACCCAGTACTTC. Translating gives CASSTRVGETQYF.

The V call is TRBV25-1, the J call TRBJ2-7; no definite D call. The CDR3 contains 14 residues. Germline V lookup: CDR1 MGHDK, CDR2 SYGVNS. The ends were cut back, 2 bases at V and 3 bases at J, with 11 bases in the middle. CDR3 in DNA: TGTGCCAGCAGTGAAGTAACGGCCGTCTACGAGCAGTACTTC. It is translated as CASSEVTAVYEQYF.

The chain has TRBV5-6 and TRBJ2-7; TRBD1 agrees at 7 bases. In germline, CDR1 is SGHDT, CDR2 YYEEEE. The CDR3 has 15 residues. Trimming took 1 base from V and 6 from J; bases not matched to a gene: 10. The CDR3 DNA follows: TGTGCCAGCAGCTTGACCGACAGGGATGCCGGCGAGCAGTACTTC. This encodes CASSLTDRDAGEQYF.

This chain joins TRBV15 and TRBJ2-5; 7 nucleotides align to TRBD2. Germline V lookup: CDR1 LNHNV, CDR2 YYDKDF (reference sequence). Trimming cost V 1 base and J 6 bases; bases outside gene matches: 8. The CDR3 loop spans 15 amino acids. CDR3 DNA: TGTGCCACCAGCAGAGCGGGAGGAGTAGGACAGACCCAGTACTTC. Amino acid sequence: CATSRAGGVGQTQYF. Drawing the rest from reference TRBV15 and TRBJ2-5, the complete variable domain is DAMVIQNPRYQVTQFGKPVTLSCSQTLNHNVMYWYQQKSSQAPKLLFHYYDKDFNNEADTPDNFQSRRPNTSFCFLDIRSPGLGDTAMYLCATSRAGGVGQTQYFGPGTRLLVL.

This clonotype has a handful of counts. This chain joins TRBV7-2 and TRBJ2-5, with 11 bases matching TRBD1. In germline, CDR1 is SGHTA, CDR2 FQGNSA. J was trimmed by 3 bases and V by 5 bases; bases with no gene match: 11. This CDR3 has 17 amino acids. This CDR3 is CASSPRRDRGYKETQYF. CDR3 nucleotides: TGTGCCAGCAGCCCCCGCCGGGACAGGGGGTACAAAGAGACCCAGTACTTC.

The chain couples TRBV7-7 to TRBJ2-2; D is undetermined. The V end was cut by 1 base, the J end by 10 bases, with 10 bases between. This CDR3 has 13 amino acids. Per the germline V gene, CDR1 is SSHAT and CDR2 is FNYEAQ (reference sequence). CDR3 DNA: TGTGCCAGCAGCTTAGAGTCTGCGACGGAGCTGTTTTTT. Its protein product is CASSLESATELFF. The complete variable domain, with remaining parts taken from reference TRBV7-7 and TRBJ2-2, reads GAGVSQSPRYKVTKRGQDVTLRCDPISSHATLYWYQQALGQGPEFLTYFNYEAQPDKSGLPSDRFSAERPEGSISTLTIQRTEQRDSAMYRCASSLESATELFFGEGSRLTVL.

CDR3 bases: TGCGCCAGCAGAATGGGGAGCTCTGGAAACACCATATATTTT. Protein sequence: CASRMGSSGNTIYF. The chain employs TRBV5-1 and TRBJ1-3, with D uncertain. Trimming shortened V by 5 bases and J by 0 bases, and 9 bases separated the two germline ends. The germline CDR1 and CDR2 sequences are SGHRS and YFSETQ. The CDR3 is 14 residues long.